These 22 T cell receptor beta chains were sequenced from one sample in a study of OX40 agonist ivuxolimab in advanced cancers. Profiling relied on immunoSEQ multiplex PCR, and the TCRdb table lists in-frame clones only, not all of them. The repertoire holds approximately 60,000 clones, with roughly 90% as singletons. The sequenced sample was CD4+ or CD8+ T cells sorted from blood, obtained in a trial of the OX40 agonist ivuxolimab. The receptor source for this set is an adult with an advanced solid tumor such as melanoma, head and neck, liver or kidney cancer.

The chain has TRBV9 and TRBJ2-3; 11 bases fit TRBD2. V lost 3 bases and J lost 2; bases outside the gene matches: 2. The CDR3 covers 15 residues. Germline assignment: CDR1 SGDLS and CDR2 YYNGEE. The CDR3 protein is CASSGSGGATDTQYF. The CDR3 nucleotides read TGTGCCAGCAGCGGTAGCGGGGGGGCCACAGATACGCAGTATTTT.

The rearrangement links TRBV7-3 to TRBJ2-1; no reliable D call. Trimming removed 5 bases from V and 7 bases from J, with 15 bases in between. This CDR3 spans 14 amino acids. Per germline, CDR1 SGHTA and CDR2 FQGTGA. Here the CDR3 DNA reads TGTGCCAGCAGCCCCCGGCCAGAATCGAATGAGCAGTTCTTC. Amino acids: CASSPRPESNEQFF.

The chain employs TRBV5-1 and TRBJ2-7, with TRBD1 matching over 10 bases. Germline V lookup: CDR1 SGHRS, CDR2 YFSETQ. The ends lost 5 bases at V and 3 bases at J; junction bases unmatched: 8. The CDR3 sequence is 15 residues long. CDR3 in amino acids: CASSVAGTGVYEQYF. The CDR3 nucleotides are TGCGCCAGCAGTGTGGCTGGGACAGGGGTCTACGAGCAGTACTTC.

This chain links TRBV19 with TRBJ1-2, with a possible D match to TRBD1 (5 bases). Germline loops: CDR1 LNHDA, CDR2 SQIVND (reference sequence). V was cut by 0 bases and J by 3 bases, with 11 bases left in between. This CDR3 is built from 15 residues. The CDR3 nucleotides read TGTGCCAGTAGTATAGACTGGGAGGGGTACTATGGCTACACCTTC. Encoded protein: CASSIDWEGYYGYTF.

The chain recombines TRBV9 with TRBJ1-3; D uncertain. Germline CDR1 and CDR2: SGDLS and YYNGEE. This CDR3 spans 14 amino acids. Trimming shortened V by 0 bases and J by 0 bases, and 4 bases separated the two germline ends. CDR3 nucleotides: TGTGCCAGCAGCGTAGCCGTCTCTGGAAACACCATATATTTT. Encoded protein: CASSVAVSGNTIYF.

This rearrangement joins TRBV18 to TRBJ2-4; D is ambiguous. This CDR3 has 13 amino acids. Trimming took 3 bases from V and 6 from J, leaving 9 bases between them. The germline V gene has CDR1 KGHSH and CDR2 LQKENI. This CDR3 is CASSPMAGNIQYF. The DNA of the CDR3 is TGTGCCAGCTCACCCATGGCTGGAAACATTCAGTACTTC.

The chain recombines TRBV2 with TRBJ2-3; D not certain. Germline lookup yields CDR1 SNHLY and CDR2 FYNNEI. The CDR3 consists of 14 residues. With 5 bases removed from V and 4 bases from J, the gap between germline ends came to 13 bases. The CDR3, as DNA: TGTGCCAGCAGTTCTACCGCAGTGGCAGATACGCAGTATTTT. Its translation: CASSSTAVADTQYF.

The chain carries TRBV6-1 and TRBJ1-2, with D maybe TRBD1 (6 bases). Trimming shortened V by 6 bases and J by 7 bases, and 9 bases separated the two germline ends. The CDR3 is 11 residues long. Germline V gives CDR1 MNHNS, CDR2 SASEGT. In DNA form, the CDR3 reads TGTGCCAGCAGACAGGGTAGTGGCTACACCTTC. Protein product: CASRQGSGYTF.

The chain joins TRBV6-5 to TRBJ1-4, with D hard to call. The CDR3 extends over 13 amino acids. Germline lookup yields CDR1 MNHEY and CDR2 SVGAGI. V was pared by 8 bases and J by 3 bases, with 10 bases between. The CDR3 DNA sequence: TGTGCCAGCTGGGGTCGGCCTAATGAAAAACTGTTTTTT. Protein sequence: CASWGRPNEKLFF.

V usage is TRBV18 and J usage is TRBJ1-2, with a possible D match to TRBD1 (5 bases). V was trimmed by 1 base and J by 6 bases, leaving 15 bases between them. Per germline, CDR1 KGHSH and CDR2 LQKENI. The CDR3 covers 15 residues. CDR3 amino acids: CASSPRLGRGDGYTF. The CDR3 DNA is TGTGCCAGCTCACCACGGTTGGGACGAGGAGATGGCTACACCTTC.

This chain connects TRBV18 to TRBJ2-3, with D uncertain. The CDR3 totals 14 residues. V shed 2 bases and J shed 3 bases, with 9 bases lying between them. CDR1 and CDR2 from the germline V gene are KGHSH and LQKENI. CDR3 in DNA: TGTGCCAGCTCACCAGGGTCACTTACAGATACGCAGTATTTT. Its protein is CASSPGSLTDTQYF. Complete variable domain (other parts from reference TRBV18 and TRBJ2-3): NAGVMQNPRHLVRRRGQEARLRCSPMKGHSHVYWYRQLPEEGLKFMVYLQKENIIDESGMPKERFSAEFPKEGPSILRIQQVVRGDSAAYFCASSPGSLTDTQYFGPGTRLTVL.

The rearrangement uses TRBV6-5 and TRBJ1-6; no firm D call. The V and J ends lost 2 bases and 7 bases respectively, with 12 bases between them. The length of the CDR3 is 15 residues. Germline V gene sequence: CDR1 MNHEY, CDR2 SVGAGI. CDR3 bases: TGTGCCAGCAGTTACACGGGAGCGCTCAATTCACCCCTCCACTTT. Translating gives CASSYTGALNSPLHF.

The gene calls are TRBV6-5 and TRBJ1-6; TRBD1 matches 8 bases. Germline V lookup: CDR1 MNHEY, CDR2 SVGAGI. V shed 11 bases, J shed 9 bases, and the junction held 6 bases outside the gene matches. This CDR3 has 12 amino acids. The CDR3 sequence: CASGTGASPLHF. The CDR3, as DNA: TGTGCCTCCGGGACAGGAGCTTCACCCCTCCACTTT.

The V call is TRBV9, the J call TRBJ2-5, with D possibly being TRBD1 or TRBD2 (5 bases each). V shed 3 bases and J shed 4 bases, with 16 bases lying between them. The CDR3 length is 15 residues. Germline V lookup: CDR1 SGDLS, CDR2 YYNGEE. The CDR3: CASSGGAMGVETQYF. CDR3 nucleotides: TGTGCCAGCAGCGGAGGGGCGATGGGGGTAGAGACCCAGTACTTC.

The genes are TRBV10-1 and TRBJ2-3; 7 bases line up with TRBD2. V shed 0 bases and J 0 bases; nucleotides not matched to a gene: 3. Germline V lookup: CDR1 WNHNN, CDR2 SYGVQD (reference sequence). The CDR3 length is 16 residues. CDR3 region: CASSESSGVSTDTQYF. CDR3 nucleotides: TGCGCCAGCAGTGAGTCAAGCGGGGTGAGCACAGATACGCAGTATTTT.

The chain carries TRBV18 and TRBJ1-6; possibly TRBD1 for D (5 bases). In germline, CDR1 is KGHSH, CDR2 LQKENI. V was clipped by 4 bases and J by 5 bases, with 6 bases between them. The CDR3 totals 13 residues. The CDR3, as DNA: TGTGCCAGCTCACTAGGGGATAATTCACCCCTCCACTTT. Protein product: CASSLGDNSPLHF.

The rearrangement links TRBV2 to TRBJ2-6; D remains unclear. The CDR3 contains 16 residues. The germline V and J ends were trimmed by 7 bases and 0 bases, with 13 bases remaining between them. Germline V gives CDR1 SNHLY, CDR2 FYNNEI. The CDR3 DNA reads TGTGCCAGCACCCCAGGCTTGGACTCTGGGGCCAACGTCCTGACTTTC. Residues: CASTPGLDSGANVLTF.

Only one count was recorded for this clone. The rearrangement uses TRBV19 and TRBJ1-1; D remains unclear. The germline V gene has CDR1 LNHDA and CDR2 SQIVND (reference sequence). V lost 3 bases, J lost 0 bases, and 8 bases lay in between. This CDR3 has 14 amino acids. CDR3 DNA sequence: TGTGCCAGTAGTATTACAGACATGAACACTGAAGCTTTCTTT. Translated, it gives CASSITDMNTEAFF.

The CDR3 bases are TGTGCCAGCAGTACGGCCACTACAGGGACCGGCTACACCTTC. Amino acids: CASSTATTGTGYTF. The chain is built from TRBV27 and TRBJ1-2; perhaps TRBD1 as D (6 bases). CDR3 length: 14 amino acids. V was clipped by 5 bases and J by 8 bases, with 18 bases between them. Germline V gives CDR1 MNHEY, CDR2 SMNVEV (reference sequence).

DNA of the CDR3: TGTGCCAGCAGCTTGCAACAGGGATGGTCCTATAATTCACCCCTCCACTTT. Translation gives CASSLQQGWSYNSPLHF. V usage is TRBV5-5 and J usage is TRBJ1-6; maybe TRBD1 (6 bases). Trimming took off 1 base at V and 1 base at J, with 12 bases between the two ends. The CDR3 spans 17 residues. Looked up from germline, CDR1 is SGHKS and CDR2 is YYEKEE (reference sequence).

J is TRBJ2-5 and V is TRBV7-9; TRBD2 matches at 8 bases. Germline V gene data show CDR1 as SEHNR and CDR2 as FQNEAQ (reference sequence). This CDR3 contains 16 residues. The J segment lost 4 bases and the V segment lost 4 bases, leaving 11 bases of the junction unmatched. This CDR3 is CASSSFSGVYVETQYF. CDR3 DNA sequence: TGTGCCAGCAGCTCCTTTAGCGGGGTATACGTAGAGACCCAGTACTTC.

The CDR3 loop is CASSVQTDTQYF. The DNA for the CDR3 is TGTGCCAGCAGCGTTCAGACAGATACGCAGTATTTT. The rearrangement joins TRBV2 to TRBJ2-3; no clear D gene. The CDR3 covers 12 residues. Germline V gives CDR1 SNHLY, CDR2 FYNNEI. V was clipped by 6 bases and J by 3 bases, with 7 bases between them.